What follows describes a single TCR beta chain. Its specificity is unknown. Newly diagnosed hyperthyroidism patients aged 18 to 65 years had disease lasting under 2 months. Not enrolled were patients with uncontrolled infection, other autoimmune disease, pregnancy or lactation. From 9 to 10 ml of fresh peripheral blood, PBMCs were isolated. The germline gives CDR1 SGHTA, CDR2 FQGTGA. V lost 6 bases and J 6 bases, leaving 21 bases between the germline ends. The CDR3 is made up of 16 amino acids. From RNA transcripts, TCR beta CDR3 regions were amplified. HTBI primers were the set used in a first-round RT-PCR of the TCR CDR3. Using its own MiXCR run on the multiplex PCR reads, TCRdb lists one record per CDR3 protein. The data contain about 400,000 distinct CDR3 sequences, approximately 15% of them singletons. This record comes from a study of T cells in Graves' hyperthyroidism and ophthalmopathy. Points from the study as a whole: Ophthalmopathy could be told apart from stable hyperthyroidism with a 13 V-J model.

This sequence originates from a woman aged 30 to 39 with Graves' hyperthyroidism. The sequencing sample was made of blood. The chain carries TRBV7-3 and TRBJ1-5; the D gene is possibly TRBD1 (5 bases). The CDR3 sequence: CASRLWDAGGCQPQHF. CDR3 DNA sequence: TGTGCCAGCAGACTATGGGACGCCGGGGGGTGTCAGCCCCAGCATTTT.